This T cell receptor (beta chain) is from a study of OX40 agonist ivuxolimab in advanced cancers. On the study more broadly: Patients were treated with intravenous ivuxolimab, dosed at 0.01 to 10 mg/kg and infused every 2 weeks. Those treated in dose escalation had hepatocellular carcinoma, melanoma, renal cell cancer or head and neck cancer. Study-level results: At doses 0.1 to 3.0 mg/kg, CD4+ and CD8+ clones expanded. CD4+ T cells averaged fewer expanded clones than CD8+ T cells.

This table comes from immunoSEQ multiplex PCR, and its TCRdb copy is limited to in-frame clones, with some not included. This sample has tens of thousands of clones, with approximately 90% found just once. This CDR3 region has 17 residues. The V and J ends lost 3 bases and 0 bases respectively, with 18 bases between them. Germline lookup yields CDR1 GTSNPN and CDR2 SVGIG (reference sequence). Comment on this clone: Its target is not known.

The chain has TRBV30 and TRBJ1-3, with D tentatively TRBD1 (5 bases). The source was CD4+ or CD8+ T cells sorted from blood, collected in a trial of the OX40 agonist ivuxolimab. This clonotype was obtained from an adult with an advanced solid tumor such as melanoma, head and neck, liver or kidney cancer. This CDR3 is CAWRRGGPRSSGNTIYF. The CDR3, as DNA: TGTGCCTGGAGGAGGGGAGGCCCCCGGAGCTCTGGAAACACCATATATTTT.